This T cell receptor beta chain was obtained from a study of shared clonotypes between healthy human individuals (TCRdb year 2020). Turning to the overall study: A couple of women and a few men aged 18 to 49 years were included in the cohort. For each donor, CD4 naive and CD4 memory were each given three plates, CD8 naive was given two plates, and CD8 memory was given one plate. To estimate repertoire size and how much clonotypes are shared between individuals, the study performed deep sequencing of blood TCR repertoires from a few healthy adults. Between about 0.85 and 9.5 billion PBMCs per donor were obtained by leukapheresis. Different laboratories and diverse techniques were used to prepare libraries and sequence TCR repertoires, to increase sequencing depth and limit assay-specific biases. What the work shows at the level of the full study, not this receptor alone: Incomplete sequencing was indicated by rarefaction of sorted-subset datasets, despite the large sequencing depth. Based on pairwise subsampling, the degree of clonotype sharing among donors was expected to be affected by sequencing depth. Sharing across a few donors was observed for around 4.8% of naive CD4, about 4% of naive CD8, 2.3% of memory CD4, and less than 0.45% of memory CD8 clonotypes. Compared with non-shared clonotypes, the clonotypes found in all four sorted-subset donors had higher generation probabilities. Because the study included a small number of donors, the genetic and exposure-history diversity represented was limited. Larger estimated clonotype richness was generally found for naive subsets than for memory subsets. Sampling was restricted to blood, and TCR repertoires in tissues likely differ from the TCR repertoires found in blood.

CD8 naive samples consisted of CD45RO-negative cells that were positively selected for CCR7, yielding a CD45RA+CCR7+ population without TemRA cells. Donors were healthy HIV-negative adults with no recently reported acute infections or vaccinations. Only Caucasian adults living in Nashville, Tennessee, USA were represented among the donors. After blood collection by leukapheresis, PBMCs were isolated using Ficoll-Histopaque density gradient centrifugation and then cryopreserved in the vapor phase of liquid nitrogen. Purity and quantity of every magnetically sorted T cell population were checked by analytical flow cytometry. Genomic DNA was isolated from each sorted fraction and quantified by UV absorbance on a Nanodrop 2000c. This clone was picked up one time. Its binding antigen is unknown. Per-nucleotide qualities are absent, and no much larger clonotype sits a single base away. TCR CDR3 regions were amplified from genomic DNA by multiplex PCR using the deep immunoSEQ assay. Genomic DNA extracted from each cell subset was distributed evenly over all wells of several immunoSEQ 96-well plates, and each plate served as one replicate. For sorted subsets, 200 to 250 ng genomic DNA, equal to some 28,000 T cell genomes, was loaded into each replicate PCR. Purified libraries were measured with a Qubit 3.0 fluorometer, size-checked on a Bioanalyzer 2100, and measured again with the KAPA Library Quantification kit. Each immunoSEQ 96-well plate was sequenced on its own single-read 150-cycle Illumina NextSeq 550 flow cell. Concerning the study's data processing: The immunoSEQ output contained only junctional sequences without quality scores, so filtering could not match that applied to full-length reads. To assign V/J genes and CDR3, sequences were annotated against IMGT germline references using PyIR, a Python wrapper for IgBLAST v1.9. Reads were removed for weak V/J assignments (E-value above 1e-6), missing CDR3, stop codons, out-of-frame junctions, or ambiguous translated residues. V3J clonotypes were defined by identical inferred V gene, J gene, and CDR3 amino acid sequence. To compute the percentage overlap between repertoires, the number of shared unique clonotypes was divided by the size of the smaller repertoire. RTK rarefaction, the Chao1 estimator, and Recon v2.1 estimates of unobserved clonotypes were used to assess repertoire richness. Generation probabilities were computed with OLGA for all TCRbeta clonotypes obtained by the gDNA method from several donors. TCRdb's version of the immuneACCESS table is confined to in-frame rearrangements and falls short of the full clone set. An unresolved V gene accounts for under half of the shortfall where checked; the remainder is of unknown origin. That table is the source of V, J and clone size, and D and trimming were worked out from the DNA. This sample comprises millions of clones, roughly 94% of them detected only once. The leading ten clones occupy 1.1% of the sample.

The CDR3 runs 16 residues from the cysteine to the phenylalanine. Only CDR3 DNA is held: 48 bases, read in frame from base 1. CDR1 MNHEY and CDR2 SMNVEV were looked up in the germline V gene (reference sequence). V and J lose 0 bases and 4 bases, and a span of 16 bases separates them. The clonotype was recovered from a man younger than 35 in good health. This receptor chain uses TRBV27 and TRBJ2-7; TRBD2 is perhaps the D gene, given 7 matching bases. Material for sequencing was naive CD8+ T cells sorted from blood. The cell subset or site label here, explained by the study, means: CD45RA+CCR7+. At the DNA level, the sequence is TGTGCCAGCAGTTTATCTGCGGGGGCTAACGATTACGAGCAGTACTTC. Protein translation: CASSLSAGANDYEQYF.